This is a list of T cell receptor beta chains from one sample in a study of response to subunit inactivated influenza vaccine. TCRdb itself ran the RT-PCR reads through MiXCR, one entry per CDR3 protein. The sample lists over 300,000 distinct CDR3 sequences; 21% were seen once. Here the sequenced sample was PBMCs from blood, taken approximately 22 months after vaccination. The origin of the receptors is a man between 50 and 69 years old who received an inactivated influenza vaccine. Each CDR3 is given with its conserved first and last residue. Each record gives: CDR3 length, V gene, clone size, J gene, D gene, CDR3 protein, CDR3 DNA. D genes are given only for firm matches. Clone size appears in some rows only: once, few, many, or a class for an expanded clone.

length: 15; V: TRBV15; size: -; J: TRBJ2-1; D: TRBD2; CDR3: CATSRSRGSYNEQFF; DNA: TGTGCCACCTCCCGTTCGCGGGGGTCCTACAATGAGCAGTTCTTC
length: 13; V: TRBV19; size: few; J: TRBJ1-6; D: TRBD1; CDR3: CASTDRADSPLHF; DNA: TGTGCCAGTACGGACAGGGCGGATTCACCCCTCCACTTT
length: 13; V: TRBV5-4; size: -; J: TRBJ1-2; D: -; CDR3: CASSLDGDNGYTF; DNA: TGTGCCAGCAGCTTGGATGGGGATAACGGCTACACCTTC
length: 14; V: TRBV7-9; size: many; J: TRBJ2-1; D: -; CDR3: CASSLAGGHNEQFF; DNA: TGTGCCAGCAGCTTAGCGGGGGGGCACAATGAGCAGTTCTTC
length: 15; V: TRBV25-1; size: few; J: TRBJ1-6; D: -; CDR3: CASSAGLGNNSPLHF; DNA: TGTGCCAGCAGTGCAGGGTTAGGAAATAATTCACCCCTCCACTTT
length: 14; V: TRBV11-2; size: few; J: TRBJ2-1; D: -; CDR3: CASSLVGLYNEQFF; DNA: TGTGCCAGCAGCTTAGTTGGCCTTTACAATGAGCAGTTCTTC
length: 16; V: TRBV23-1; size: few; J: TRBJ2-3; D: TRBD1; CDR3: CASPTSTSGQGITQYF; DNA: TGCGCCAGCCCTACTTCTACTTCGGGACAGGGGATTACGCAGTATTTT
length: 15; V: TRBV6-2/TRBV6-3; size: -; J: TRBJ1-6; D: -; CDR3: CASSPLDRDNSPLHF; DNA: TGTGCCAGCAGTCCCTTGGACAGAGATAATTCACCCCTCCACTTT
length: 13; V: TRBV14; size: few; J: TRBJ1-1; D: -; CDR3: CASSWGLYTEAFF; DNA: TGTGCCAGCAGCTGGGGACTGTACACTGAAGCTTTCTTT
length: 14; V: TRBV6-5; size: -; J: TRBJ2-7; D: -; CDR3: CASSYALGRGEQYF; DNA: TGTGCCAGCAGTTACGCCCTCGGACGGGGGGAGCAGTACTTC
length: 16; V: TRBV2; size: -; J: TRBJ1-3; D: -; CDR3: CASTRGTRDSGNTIYF; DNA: TGTGCCAGCACCCGGGGAACCCGCGACTCTGGAAACACCATATATTTT
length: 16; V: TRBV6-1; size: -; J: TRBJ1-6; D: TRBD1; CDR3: CASSQTSGTAGSFLHF; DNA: TGTGCCAGCAGCCAAACTTCGGGGACAGCAGGCTCCTTCCTCCACTTT
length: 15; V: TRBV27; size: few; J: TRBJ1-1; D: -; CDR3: CASSLFGRANTEAFF; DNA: TGTGCCAGCAGTTTATTCGGCAGGGCGAACACTGAAGCTTTCTTT
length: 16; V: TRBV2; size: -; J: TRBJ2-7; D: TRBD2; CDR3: CASSGTGTSGGYEQYF; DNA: TGTGCCAGCAGTGGAACGGGGACTAGCGGGGGCTACGAGCAGTACTTC
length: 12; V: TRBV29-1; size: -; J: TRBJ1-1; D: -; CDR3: CSVDISGTEAFF; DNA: TGCAGCGTTGATATCTCAGGCACTGAAGCTTTCTTT
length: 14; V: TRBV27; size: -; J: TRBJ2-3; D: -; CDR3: CASSLKSGTDTQYF; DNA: TGTGCCAGCAGCCTCAAGTCGGGGACAGATACGCAGTATTTT
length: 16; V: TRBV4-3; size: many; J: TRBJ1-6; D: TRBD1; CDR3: CASSQAGGLSNSPLHF; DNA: TGCGCCAGCAGCCAAGCAGGGGGACTATCTAATTCACCCCTCCACTTT
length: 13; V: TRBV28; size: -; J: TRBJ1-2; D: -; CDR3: CASTRGMGYGYTF; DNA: TGTGCCAGCACCAGGGGAATGGGCTATGGCTACACCTTC
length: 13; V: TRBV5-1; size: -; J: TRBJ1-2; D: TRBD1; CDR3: CASSFSGTGVYTF; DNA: TGCGCCAGCAGCTTTTCCGGGACAGGGGTCTACACCTTC
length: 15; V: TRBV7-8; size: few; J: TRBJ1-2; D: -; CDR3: CASSLEGRSNYGYTF; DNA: TGTGCCAGCAGCTTAGAGGGCAGATCTAACTATGGCTACACCTTC
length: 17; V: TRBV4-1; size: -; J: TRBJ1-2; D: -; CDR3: CASSQDSRGGSSYGYTF; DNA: TGCGCCAGCAGCCAAGATAGCAGGGGCGGGAGTAGTTATGGCTACACCTTC
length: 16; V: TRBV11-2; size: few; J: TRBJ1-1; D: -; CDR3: CASSLDGGALSTEAFF; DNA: TGTGCCAGCAGCTTAGATGGGGGAGCCCTGAGCACTGAAGCTTTCTTT
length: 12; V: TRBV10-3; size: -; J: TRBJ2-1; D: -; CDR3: CAIAGGGNEQFF; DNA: TGTGCCATCGCAGGGGGGGGCAATGAGCAGTTCTTC
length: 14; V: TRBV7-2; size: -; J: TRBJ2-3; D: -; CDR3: CASSLAVFGDTQYF; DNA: TGTGCCAGCAGCTTAGCGGTATTTGGGGATACGCAGTATTTT
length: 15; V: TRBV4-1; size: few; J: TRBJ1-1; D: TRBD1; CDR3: CASSQERGLRSEAFF; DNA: TGCGCCAGCAGCCAAGAAAGGGGGCTTCGTTCTGAAGCTTTCTTT
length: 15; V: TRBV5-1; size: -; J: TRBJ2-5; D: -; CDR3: CASSFPLGGQETQYF; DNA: TGCGCCAGCAGCTTTCCCCTCGGGGGACAAGAGACCCAGTACTTC
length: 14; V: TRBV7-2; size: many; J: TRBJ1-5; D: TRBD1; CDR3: CASRVGTDNQPQHF; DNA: TGTGCCAGCAGGGTTGGGACAGACAATCAGCCCCAGCATTTT
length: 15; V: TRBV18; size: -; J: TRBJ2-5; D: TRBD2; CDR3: CASSPLAGLQETQYF; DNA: TGTGCCAGCTCACCACTAGCGGGCTTACAAGAGACCCAGTACTTC
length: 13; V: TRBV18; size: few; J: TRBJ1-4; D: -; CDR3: CASSRGQSEKLFF; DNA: TGTGCCAGCTCAAGAGGACAGAGTGAAAAACTGTTTTTT
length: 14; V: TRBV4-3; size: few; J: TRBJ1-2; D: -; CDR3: CASSQDGGVYGYTF; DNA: TGCGCCAGCAGCCAAGATGGGGGGGTCTATGGCTACACCTTC
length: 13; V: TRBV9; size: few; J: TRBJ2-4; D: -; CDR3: CASSEIPGNIQYF; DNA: TGTGCCAGCAGCGAGATCCCCGGAAACATTCAGTACTTC
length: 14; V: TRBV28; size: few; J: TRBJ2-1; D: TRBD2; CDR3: CASHGLAGDNEQFF; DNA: TGTGCCAGCCACGGACTAGCGGGGGACAATGAGCAGTTCTTC
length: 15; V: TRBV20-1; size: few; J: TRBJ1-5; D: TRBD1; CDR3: CSARDPGQGNQPQHF; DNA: TGCAGTGCTAGAGACCCGGGACAGGGGAATCAGCCCCAGCATTTT
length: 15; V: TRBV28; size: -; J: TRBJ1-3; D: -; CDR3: CASSLWLNSGNTIYF; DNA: TGTGCCAGCAGTTTGTGGCTGAACTCTGGAAACACCATATATTTT
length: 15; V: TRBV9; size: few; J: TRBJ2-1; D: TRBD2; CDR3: CASSVGTSGNNEQFF; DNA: TGTGCCAGCAGCGTAGGTACTAGCGGTAACAATGAGCAGTTCTTC
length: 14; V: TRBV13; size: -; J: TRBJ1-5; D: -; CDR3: CASSLGTRNQPQHF; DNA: TGTGCCAGCAGCTTAGGGACCAGGAATCAGCCCCAGCATTTT
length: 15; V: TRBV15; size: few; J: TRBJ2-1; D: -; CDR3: CATSSYKSSYNEQFF; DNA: TGTGCCACCAGTAGCTATAAAAGCTCCTACAATGAGCAGTTCTTC
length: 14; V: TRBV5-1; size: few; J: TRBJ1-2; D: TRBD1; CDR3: CASSLTGQGYGYTF; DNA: TGCGCCAGCAGCTTGACGGGACAGGGATATGGCTACACCTTC
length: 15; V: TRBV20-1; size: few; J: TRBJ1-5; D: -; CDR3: CSAISRRLGNQPQHF; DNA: TGCAGTGCTATTAGCAGGCGTCTCGGCAATCAGCCCCAGCATTTT
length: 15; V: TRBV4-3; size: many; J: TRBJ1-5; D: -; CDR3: CASSREQNSNQPQHF; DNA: TGCGCCAGCAGCCGAGAACAAAATAGCAATCAGCCCCAGCATTTT
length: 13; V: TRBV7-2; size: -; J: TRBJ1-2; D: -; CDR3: CASSLQGMGGYTF; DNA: TGTGCCAGCAGCTTGCAGGGGATGGGCGGCTACACCTTC
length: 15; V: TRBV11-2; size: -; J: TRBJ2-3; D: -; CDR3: CASSLEGSFTDTQYF; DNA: TGTGCCAGCAGCTTAGAAGGGTCCTTCACAGATACGCAGTATTTT
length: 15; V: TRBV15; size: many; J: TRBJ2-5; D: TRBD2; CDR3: CATSSGLADQETQYF; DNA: TGTGCCACCAGCTCGGGACTAGCGGACCAAGAGACCCAGTACTTC
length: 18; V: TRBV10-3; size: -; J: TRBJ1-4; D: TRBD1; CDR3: CAISESSGQGGLVEKLFF; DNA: TGTGCCATCAGTGAGTCGTCGGGACAGGGTGGGCTCGTCGAAAAACTGTTTTTT
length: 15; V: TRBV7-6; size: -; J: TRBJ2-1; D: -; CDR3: CARSLTLGLHNEQFF; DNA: TGTGCCAGGAGCTTAACCCTTGGACTACACAATGAGCAGTTCTTC
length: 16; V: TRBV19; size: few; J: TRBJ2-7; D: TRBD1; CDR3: CASSYTSGTGNYEQYF; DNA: TGTGCCAGTAGTTACACCTCCGGGACAGGGAACTACGAGCAGTACTTC
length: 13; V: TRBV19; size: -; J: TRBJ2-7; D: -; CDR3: CASSNGPTYEQYF; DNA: TGTGCCAGTAGTAATGGGCCTACCTACGAGCAGTACTTC
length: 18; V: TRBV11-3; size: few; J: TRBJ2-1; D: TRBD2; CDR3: CASSLDRGGRVSYNEQFF; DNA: TGTGCCAGCAGCTTAGATCGGGGGGGCAGGGTTTCCTACAATGAGCAGTTCTTC
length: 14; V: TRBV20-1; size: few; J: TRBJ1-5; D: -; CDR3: CSARGGRYNQPQHF; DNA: TGCAGTGCTAGAGGCGGAAGATACAATCAGCCCCAGCATTTT
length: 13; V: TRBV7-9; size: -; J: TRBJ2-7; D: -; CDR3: CASTKRGAYEQYF; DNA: TGTGCCAGCACTAAACGGGGCGCCTACGAGCAGTACTTC
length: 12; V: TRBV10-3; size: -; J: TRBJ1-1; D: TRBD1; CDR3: CAIGQGDGEAFF; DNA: TGTGCCATCGGACAGGGGGATGGTGAAGCTTTCTTT
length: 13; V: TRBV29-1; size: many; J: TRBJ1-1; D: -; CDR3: CSVVGGWGTEAFF; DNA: TGCAGCGTTGTGGGGGGCTGGGGAACTGAAGCTTTCTTT
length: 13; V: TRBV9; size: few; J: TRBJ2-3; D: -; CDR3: CASSAPRGDTQYF; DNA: TGTGCCAGCAGCGCCCCGCGGGGAGATACGCAGTATTTT
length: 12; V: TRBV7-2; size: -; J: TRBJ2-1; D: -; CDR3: CASSLDVGVQFF; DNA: TGTGCCAGCAGCTTAGATGTGGGAGTACAGTTCTTC
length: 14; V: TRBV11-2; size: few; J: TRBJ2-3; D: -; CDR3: CASSLLTRADTQYF; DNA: TGTGCCAGCAGCTTACTCACCAGGGCAGATACGCAGTATTTT
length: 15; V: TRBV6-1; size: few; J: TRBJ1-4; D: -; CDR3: CASSRGTLTNEKLFF; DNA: TGTGCCAGCAGCCGAGGGACTCTAACTAATGAAAAACTGTTTTTT
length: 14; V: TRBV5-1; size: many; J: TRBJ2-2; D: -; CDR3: CASSLSGNTGELFF; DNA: TGCGCCAGCAGCTTGTCAGGGAACACCGGGGAGCTGTTTTTT
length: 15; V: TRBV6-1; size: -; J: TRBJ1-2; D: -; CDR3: CASSRHGGINYGYTF; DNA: TGTGCCAGCAGCCGTCACGGGGGGATTAACTATGGCTACACCTTC